The TCR beta chain described here comes from a study of T cells in tuberculosis. Study context: A South African cohort included IGRA-negative adolescents, latently infected IGRA-positive adolescents and adults with active tuberculosis. Study-level findings and limits: Samples were chosen by availability of cryopreserved specimens.

The data were produced by immunoSEQ multiplex PCR, yet TCRdb's version contains in-frame clones alone and is incomplete. The sample shows nearly 35,000 clones, roughly 90% of them seen only once. About this clone: Its antigen is unknown.

Each donor contributed roughly 92,000 T cells on average, unsorted. The TCR originated in a donor under 30 with latent tuberculosis or without tuberculosis infection. The source material was PBMCs.

The CDR3 DNA sequence: TGTGCCAGCAGTTGGGCCAGCTCCTACGAGCAGTACTTC. Its translation: CASSWASSYEQYF. The genes are TRBV27 and TRBJ2-7; D ambiguous. V was clipped by 4 bases and J by 0 bases, with 7 bases between them. This CDR3 region has 13 residues. Looked up from germline, CDR1 is MNHEY and CDR2 is SMNVEV (reference sequence).